The sequence of this TCR beta chain was determined in a study of beta chain features in type 1 diabetes. The study, taken as a whole, reports: Among patients with Type 1 diabetes, TCRB CDR3s were moderately but significantly shorter in every one of the four CD4+ subsets.

From germline, CDR1 is WNHNN and CDR2 SYGVQD (reference sequence). The CDR3 has 13 residues. V was clipped by 6 bases and J by 5 bases, with 13 bases between them. As every portion of the isolated RNA was reverse transcribed, the sequencing read expressed TCRB transcripts. Data came from immunoSEQ multiplex PCR; TCRdb stores just in-frame clones and leaves some out. The repertoire holds roughly 280,000 clones, with roughly 25% as singletons. This clone was seen a few times. Its cognate antigen is unknown. The receptor's source is a woman in her twenties or thirties with type 1 diabetes. V usage is TRBV10-1 and J usage is TRBJ2-5, with a possible D match to TRBD1 (6 bases). Sequencing was done on a sample of naive CD4+ T cells from blood. The CDR3 loop is CASSPGTRETQYF. CDR3 DNA: TGCGCCAGCAGCCCCGGGACAAGGGAGACCCAGTACTTC.